This paragraph reports one T cell receptor (beta chain). This CDR3 contains 15 residues. This specimen belongs to a study of monozygotic twins with inflammatory bowel disease. Reanalyzing the 5' RACE reads, TCRdb keeps one entry per CDR3 protein, without DNA. Its listing shows roughly 320,000 distinct CDR3 sequences. The chain recombines TRBV12-3 or TRBV12-4 with TRBJ2-5; TCRdb's assignment of TRBD2 cannot be checked, as there is no DNA. What was sequenced was blood. The source of this sequence is a human donor with ulcerative colitis or Crohn's disease, or a healthy co-twin of an affected twin (not recorded which). The CDR3 is CASSHRLAGAETQYF.